This is a list of T cell receptor beta chains from one sample in a study of blood T cell repertoires in COVID-19. Profiled with immunoSEQ multiplex PCR; TCRdb holds only in-frame clones, not every one. The data show about 61,000 clones, with around nine tenths seen just once and over 20% held by the top ten. Input material: peripheral blood. Every receptor here comes from a woman between 45 and 65 years old with active or convalescent COVID-19. Each CDR3 is given with its conserved first and last residue. A D gene is named only where the DNA matches it firmly. Rows give clone size only sometimes, using once, few, many, or a class for an expanded clone.

abundance	v_gene	d_gene	j_gene	CDR3nt	CDR3aa
.	TRBV6-6	TRBD1	TRBJ1-5	TGTGCCAGCAGACGAGATCATCAGGGGGCCAGGAATCAGCCCCAGCATTTT	CASRRDHQGARNQPQHF
.	TRBV13	TRBD2	TRBJ2-7	TGTGCCAGCAGCTTACGACTAGCGGACTACGAGCAGTACTTC	CASSLRLADYEQYF
.	TRBV9	.	TRBJ2-5	TGTGCCAGCAGCGTAGCGGACAGAACGGAGACCCAGTACTTC	CASSVADRTETQYF
.	TRBV11-2	.	TRBJ2-6	TGTGCCAGCAGCTTAGATGAGGGGAGAGGGAGGTCTGGGGCCAACGTCCTGACTTTC	CASSLDEGRGRSGANVLTF
.	TRBV12-3/TRBV12-4	.	TRBJ2-7	TGTGCCAGCGCGATGGGCCAAACCTACGAGCAGTACTTC	CASAMGQTYEQYF
.	TRBV7-9	TRBD1	TRBJ2-5	TGTGCCAGCAGCTTAGGACAGGGAGTGTCGGAGACCCAGTACTTC	CASSLGQGVSETQYF
.	TRBV5-1	.	TRBJ2-1	TGCGCCAGCAGCTTGGGGACAGAGGGGCAGTTCTTC	CASSLGTEGQFF
.	TRBV2	.	TRBJ2-2	TGTGCCAGCAGAGGAGTAGCGTTCTCCGGGGAGCTGTTTTTT	CASRGVAFSGELFF
.	TRBV5-1	TRBD1	TRBJ1-2	TGCGCCAGCAGCTTGATGGGGACAGGGGAGTACTATGGCTACACCTTC	CASSLMGTGEYYGYTF
.	TRBV7-2	.	TRBJ2-1	TGTGCCAGCAGCTTAGTAGTGCAAAGTGAGCAGTTCTTC	CASSLVVQSEQFF
.	TRBV27	TRBD2	TRBJ2-1	TGTGCCAGCAGTTTATCCGGGACTAGCTGGAATGAGCAGTTCTTC	CASSLSGTSWNEQFF
.	TRBV5-6	.	TRBJ1-2	TGTGCCAGCAGCTTGGGAGCACAGACCCGCTATGGCTACACCTTC	CASSLGAQTRYGYTF
.	TRBV7-3	TRBD1	TRBJ2-6	TGTGCCACGGCAGGGGGCGGTGGGGCCAACGTCCTGACTTTC	CATAGGGGANVLTF
.	TRBV29-1	TRBD2	TRBJ2-5	TGCAGCGTTGAGGCTAGCGGGAGGGAAGAGACCCAGTACTTC	CSVEASGREETQYF
once	TRBV27	.	TRBJ2-3	TGTGCCAGCAGTTTATCGGCTAGCGGCACAGATACGCAGTATTTT	CASSLSASGTDTQYF
few	TRBV28	TRBD2	TRBJ2-5	TGTGCCAGCAGTTCGAGGAGGGCGGGGGTCACCCAGTACTTC	CASSSRRAGVTQYF
once	TRBV6-6	.	TRBJ1-2	TGTGCCAGCCGGGACACTGGCTACACCTTC	CASRDTGYTF
.	TRBV13	TRBD1	TRBJ2-3	TGTGCCAGCAGCCGGCGACAGGGAAGTTCAGATACGCAGTATTTT	CASSRRQGSSDTQYF
.	TRBV9	TRBD2	TRBJ2-7	TGTGCCAGCAGCGTACTAGCGGACTGGGGCGAGCAGTACTTC	CASSVLADWGEQYF
.	TRBV6-2/TRBV6-3	.	TRBJ2-1	TGTGCCAGCAGTTACTCGAGTTCAGGGGTCAATGAGCAGTTCTTC	CASSYSSSGVNEQFF
.	TRBV7-8	TRBD1	TRBJ2-5	TGTGCCAGCAGCTTAGCGAGGACAGGTTCGCTTCTGTACCAAGAGACCCAGTACTTC	CASSLARTGSLLYQETQYF
.	TRBV5-4	TRBD2	TRBJ2-1	TGTGCCAGCAGCTCCGGATTACTAGCGGATAACAATGAGCAGTTCTTC	CASSSGLLADNNEQFF
.	TRBV6-5	.	TRBJ1-3	TGTGCCAGCAGTTACGGGGGCTTCTCTGGAAACACCATATATTTT	CASSYGGFSGNTIYF
.	TRBV7-2	TRBD1	TRBJ2-1	TGTGCCAGCAGCTCGGGGACAGGGTTTTACAATGAGCAGTTCTTC	CASSSGTGFYNEQFF
.	TRBV30	TRBD1	TRBJ1-2	TGTGCCTGGAGTGTAAGGGGGCGAAATCGCGGCTACACCTTC	CAWSVRGRNRGYTF
.	TRBV6-1	TRBD2	TRBJ2-1	TGTGCCAGCAGTGAAGTTGGACTAGCGGCCTACAATGAGCAGTTCTTC	CASSEVGLAAYNEQFF
once	TRBV2	.	TRBJ2-6	TGTGCCAACCGGGTAGGGGGACCCTCTGGGGCCAACGTCCTGACTTTC	CANRVGGPSGANVLTF
.	TRBV25-1	TRBD1	TRBJ1-1	TGTGCCAGCAGTAGGGGGCTGGGCACTGAAGCTTTCTTT	CASSRGLGTEAFF
.	TRBV5-5	TRBD2	TRBJ2-1	TGTGCCAGCAGCTTGCTAGCGGGAAATGAGCAGTTCTTC	CASSLLAGNEQFF
once	TRBV2	.	TRBJ2-7	TGTGCCAGCAGTGAACAGGGTTTCGATTCCTACGAGCAGTACTTC	CASSEQGFDSYEQYF
.	TRBV3-1/TRBV3-2	.	TRBJ2-1	TGTGCCAGCAGCCAAGAGAGCTTCCCCTACAATGAGCAGTTCTTC	CASSQESFPYNEQFF
.	TRBV5-4	.	TRBJ1-2	TGTGCCAGCAGCCCAAATAACAGGGAAGGCTACACCTTC	CASSPNNREGYTF
once	TRBV5-6	.	TRBJ2-3	TGTGCCAGCAGCCATTTAAGCAGGGAGGGCACAGATACGCAGTATTTT	CASSHLSREGTDTQYF
.	TRBV27	TRBD1	TRBJ2-2	TGTGCCAGCAATGTCCGGACAGGGAGAACCGGGGAGCTGTTTTTT	CASNVRTGRTGELFF
.	TRBV18	.	TRBJ1-5	TGTGCCAGCTCACCGGAGCAAACCACGAATCAGCCCCAGCATTTT	CASSPEQTTNQPQHF
.	TRBV9	.	TRBJ2-2	TGTGCCAGCAGCGTAGGCGGGGCCGACACCGGGGAGCTGTTTTTT	CASSVGGADTGELFF
.	TRBV5-1	TRBD2	TRBJ2-7	TGCGCCAGCAGCTACTCGACTAGCGCGGCCTACGAGCAGTACTTC	CASSYSTSAAYEQYF
.	TRBV3-1/TRBV3-2	TRBD1	TRBJ2-7	TGTGCCAGCAGCCAAGACATAGGGACAGAGTTCTACGAGCAGTACTTC	CASSQDIGTEFYEQYF
.	TRBV11-2	.	TRBJ2-2	TGTGCCAGCAGCTTAGAAGCAGGCACCGGGGAGCTGTTTTTT	CASSLEAGTGELFF
.	TRBV29-1	.	TRBJ2-7	TGCAGCGTTATTCCAGGGGGGAGCTCCTACGAGCAGTACTTC	CSVIPGGSSYEQYF
.	TRBV19	TRBD1	TRBJ1-6	TGTGCCAGTAGCCGATCGGGACAGCTTAATTCACCCCTCCACTTT	CASSRSGQLNSPLHF
.	TRBV19	.	TRBJ1-2	TGTGCCAGTAGTATCGGGGTCGGCGGGGGCTACACCTTC	CASSIGVGGGYTF